One and the same sample provided the 8 T cell receptor beta chains below, sequenced in a study of response to subunit inactivated influenza vaccine. TCRdb fed the RT-PCR reads into MiXCR, producing one record per CDR3 protein. The table includes around 710,000 distinct CDR3 sequences, roughly 14% detected once. Specimen: PBMCs from blood, collected 14 to 15 days before vaccination. These receptors originate from a man aged 50 to 60 who received an inactivated influenza vaccine.

This clonotype was recorded at least ten times. The rearrangement joins TRBV7-2 to TRBJ2-7; possibly TRBD2 for D (7 bases). Germline-derived CDR1 and CDR2 are SGHTA and FQGNSA. This CDR3 is 14 amino acids long. V shed 5 bases and J shed 3 bases, with 14 bases lying between them. DNA for the CDR3: TGTGCCAGCAGCCTGGGGGGGGCACTCTACGAGCAGTACTTC. Its translation is CASSLGGALYEQYF.

This clonotype was seen a few times. This chain links TRBV9 with TRBJ2-1; 8 positions agree with TRBD2. V lost 2 bases, J lost 6 bases, and 4 bases stayed unmatched. This CDR3 contains 14 residues. From germline, CDR1 is SGDLS and CDR2 YYNGEE. CDR3 coding DNA: TGTGCCAGCAGCGTCGACGGGAGGGCCAATGAGCAGTTCTTC. Its protein is CASSVDGRANEQFF.

This clonotype has more than one count but fewer than ten. The chain links TRBV6-2 or TRBV6-3 to TRBJ1-6, with a tentative D call TRBD1 (6 bases). The germline V and J ends were trimmed by 7 bases and 6 bases, with 19 bases remaining between them. The CDR3 runs to 16 residues. The V gene's germline CDR1 is MNHEY and CDR2 SVGEGT. CDR3 sequence (DNA): TGTGCCAGCAAACATCCCTCCGGACAGCCTAATTCACCCCTCCACTTT. Translation gives CASKHPSGQPNSPLHF.

This clonotype has just a few counts. This chain links TRBV6-1 with TRBJ2-3, with 10 bases that match TRBD2. The germline gives CDR1 MNHNS, CDR2 SASEGT. J was trimmed by 2 bases and V by 4 bases; bases with no gene match: 6. The CDR3 has 16 amino acids. CDR3 protein: CASSGRTSGFTDTQYF. DNA of the CDR3: TGTGCCAGCAGTGGTCGGACTAGCGGATTCACAGATACGCAGTATTTT.

This chain's CDR3 is CASSTTTGGGEKLFF. In nucleotides, the CDR3 is TGTGCCAGCAGCACAACGACAGGGGGAGGTGAAAAACTGTTTTTT. The rearrangement joins TRBV11-2 to TRBJ1-4; 9 bases fit TRBD1. The CDR3 runs 15 residues. V gave up 5 bases and J gave up 7 bases; unmatched junction bases: 8. Germline assignment: CDR1 SGHAT and CDR2 FQNNGV.

This clonotype was detected ten times or more. The rearrangement joins TRBV12-3 or TRBV12-4 to TRBJ2-2, with D tentatively TRBD2 (5 bases). CDR3 length: 14 amino acids. Trimming cost V 0 bases and J 4 bases, with 6 bases left between them. The CDR3 here is CASSLAGATGELFF. For the CDR3, the DNA is TGTGCCAGCAGTTTAGCGGGAGCCACCGGGGAGCTGTTTTTT.

In its sample, this clonotype was seen a few times. The DNA of the CDR3 is TGTGCCAGCAGTTACGGACAGGGGGTCACTGAAGCTTTCTTT. It specifies CASSYGQGVTEAFF. This chain connects TRBV6-5 to TRBJ1-1, with 10 nucleotides matching TRBD1. V lost 2 bases and J lost 4; bases outside the gene matches: 1. CDR3 size: 14 residues. CDR1 and CDR2 from the germline V gene are MNHEY and SVGAGI.

The gene calls are TRBV20-1 and TRBJ2-3, with TRBD2 identical over 9 bases. The V gene end was trimmed by 4 bases and the J gene end by 0 bases; junction bases not matched to a gene: 8. Germline CDR1 and CDR2: DFQATT and SNEGSKA (reference sequence). CDR3 size: 16 residues. The CDR3 DNA sequence: TGCAGTGCTAAGCGACTAGCGGATAGGAGCACAGATACGCAGTATTTT. Translated, it gives CSAKRLADRSTDTQYF.